A single sample is the source of the 3 T cell receptor beta chains below, sequenced in a study of T cell responses to AZD1222 COVID-19 vaccine (dated by TCRdb to the early 2020s). The time point label for this specimen denotes: baseline before first vaccination. Receptor libraries were prepared by the immunoSEQ multiplex PCR assay. TCRdb took this table from immuneACCESS and kept in-frame rearrangements with V and J called. Such tables lack part of the clones; where checked against another copy, unresolved V genes explain under half of the gap, and the rest is unexplained. Here the sample has about 56,000 clones; approximately 83% occur a single time. The ten largest clonotypes hold more than 12% of the sample. The sequencing here drew on peripheral blood, taken on day 0 of AZD1222 vaccination. Receptors were obtained from an adult in good health.

CDR3 residues: CASSSGGTSGVQETQYF. The CDR3 DNA sequence: TGTGCCAGCAGCTCGGGGGGGACTAGCGGGGTCCAAGAGACCCAGTACTTC. The V call is TRBV5-8, the J call TRBJ2-5; 13 positions match TRBD2. J gave up 1 base and V 3 bases, and 6 bases lay outside the gene matches. Germline assignment: CDR1 SGHTS and CDR2 YDEGEE. This CDR3 region has 17 residues. The full variable domain, rest sourced from reference TRBV5-8 and TRBJ2-5, is EAGVTQSPTHLIKTRGQQATLRCSPISGHTSVYWYQQALGLGLQFLLWYDEGEERNRGNFPPRFSGRQFPNYSSELNVNALELEDSALYLCASSSGGTSGVQETQYFGPGTRLLVL.

This clone is medium-sized within its sample. The rearrangement links TRBV6-1 to TRBJ1-2, with no clear D. This CDR3 region has 14 residues. In germline, CDR1 is MNHNS, CDR2 SASEGT. Trimming left V 3 bases short and J 8 bases short, with 16 bases between. The CDR3 DNA is TGTGCCAGCAGTGAGGGTTCAGAGATTGCGGGCTACACCTTC. Encoded protein: CASSEGSEIAGYTF.

The chain employs TRBV7-9 and TRBJ2-3; 11 bases map to TRBD2. The CDR3 contains 17 residues. Trimming at V came to 5 bases and at J to 2 bases, leaving 9 bases not matched to a gene. Germline V CDR1 and CDR2: SEHNR, FQNEAQ (reference sequence). The DNA for the CDR3 is TGTGCCAGCAGCCGACCGACTAGCGGGGTAATCACAGATACGCAGTATTTT. Translation gives CASSRPTSGVITDTQYF.